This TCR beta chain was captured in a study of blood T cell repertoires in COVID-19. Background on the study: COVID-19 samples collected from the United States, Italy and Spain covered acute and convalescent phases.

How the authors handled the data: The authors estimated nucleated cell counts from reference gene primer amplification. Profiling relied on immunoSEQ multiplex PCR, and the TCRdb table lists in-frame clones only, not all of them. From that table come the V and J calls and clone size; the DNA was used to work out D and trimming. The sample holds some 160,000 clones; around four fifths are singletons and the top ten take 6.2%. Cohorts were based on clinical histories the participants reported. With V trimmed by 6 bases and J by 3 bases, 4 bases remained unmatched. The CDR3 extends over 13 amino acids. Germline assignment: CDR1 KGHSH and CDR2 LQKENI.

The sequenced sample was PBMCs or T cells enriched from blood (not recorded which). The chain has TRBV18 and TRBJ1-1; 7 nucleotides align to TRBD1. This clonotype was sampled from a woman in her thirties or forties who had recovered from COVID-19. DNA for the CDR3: TGTGCCAGCTCTACCCAGGGGGACACTGAAGCTTTCTTT. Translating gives CASSTQGDTEAFF.